This T cell receptor beta chain was documented in a study of blood T cell repertoires in COVID-19. Study at large: Spain, Italy and the United States supplied samples that represented acute and convalescent COVID-19. Nucleic acid was either cDNA or gDNA, and it came from T cells, B-cell-depleted T cells, or PBMCs.

How the authors handled the data: From reference gene primer amplification, estimates of nucleated cell counts were derived. TCRdb's copy holds only in-frame clones and misses some; the assay was immunoSEQ multiplex PCR. For V, J and clone size, that table is used; D and trimming come from the DNA. The repertoire holds roughly 190,000 clones, with approximately 90% as singletons. The germline V gene encodes CDR1 SGHRS and CDR2 YFSETQ. Trimming pared 3 bases from V and 4 bases from J, leaving 4 bases between. The CDR3 has 11 amino acids. Specimen: peripheral blood. The source is a man aged 18 to 29 with active or convalescent COVID-19. The chain uses TRBV5-1 and TRBJ2-5; the D is unclear. Here the CDR3 reads CASSSGETQYF. CDR3 DNA: TGCGCCAGCAGCTCCGGAGAGACCCAGTACTTC.